Detailed here is one T cell receptor beta chain. Data came from immunoSEQ multiplex PCR; TCRdb stores just in-frame clones and leaves some out. The sample holds about 140,000 clones; 80% to 95% are singletons and the top ten take 5%. Per germline, CDR1 MNHEY and CDR2 SMNVEV (reference sequence). V was trimmed by 5 bases and J by 8 bases, leaving 18 bases between them. The CDR3 consists of 14 residues. These data originate in a study of T cell responses to AZD1222 COVID-19 vaccine. The sequence was collected from an adult in good health. Sequencing used peripheral blood, obtained on day 0 of AZD1222 vaccination. The V call is TRBV27, the J call TRBJ1-1, with D perhaps TRBD1 (6 bases). The DNA for the CDR3 is TGTGCCAGCAGTCCCGGACCCGGGACAACAGAAGCTTTCTTT. Its translation: CASSPGPGTTEAFF.